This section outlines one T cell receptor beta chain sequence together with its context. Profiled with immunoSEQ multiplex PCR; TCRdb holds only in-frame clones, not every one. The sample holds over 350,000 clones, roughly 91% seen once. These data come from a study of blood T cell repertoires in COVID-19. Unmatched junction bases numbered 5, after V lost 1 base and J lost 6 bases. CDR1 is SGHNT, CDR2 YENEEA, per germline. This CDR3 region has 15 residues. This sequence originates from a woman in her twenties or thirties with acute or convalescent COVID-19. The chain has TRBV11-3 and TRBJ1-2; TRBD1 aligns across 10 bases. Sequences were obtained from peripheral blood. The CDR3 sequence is CASSLADRGTNGYTF. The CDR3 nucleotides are TGTGCCAGCAGCTTAGCGGACAGGGGGACTAATGGCTACACCTTC.